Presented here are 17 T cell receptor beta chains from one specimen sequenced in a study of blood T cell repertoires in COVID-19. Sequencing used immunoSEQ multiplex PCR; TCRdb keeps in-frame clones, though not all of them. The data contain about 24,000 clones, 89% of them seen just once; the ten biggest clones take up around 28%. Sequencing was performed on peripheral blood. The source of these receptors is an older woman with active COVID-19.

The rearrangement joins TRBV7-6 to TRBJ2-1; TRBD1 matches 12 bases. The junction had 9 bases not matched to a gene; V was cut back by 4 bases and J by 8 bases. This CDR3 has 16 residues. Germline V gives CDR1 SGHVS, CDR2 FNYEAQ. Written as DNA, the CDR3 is TGTGCCAGCAGCTCCCCGGGCGGGACAGGGGGCCATGAGCAGTTCTTC. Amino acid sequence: CASSSPGGTGGHEQFF.

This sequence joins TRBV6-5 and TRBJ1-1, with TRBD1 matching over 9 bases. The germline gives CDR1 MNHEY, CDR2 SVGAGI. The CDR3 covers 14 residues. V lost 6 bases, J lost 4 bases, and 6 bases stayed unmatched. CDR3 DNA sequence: TGTGCCAGCAGAAGGGACAGGGTGAGCACTGAAGCTTTCTTT. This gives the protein CASRRDRVSTEAFF.

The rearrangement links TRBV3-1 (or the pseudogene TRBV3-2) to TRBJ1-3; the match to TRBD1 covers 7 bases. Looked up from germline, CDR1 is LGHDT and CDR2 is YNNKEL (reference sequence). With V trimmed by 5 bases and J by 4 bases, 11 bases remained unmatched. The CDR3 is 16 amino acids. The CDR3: CASSSPSEGAGNTIYF. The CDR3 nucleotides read TGTGCCAGCAGCTCCCCGTCGGAGGGGGCAGGAAACACCATATATTTT.

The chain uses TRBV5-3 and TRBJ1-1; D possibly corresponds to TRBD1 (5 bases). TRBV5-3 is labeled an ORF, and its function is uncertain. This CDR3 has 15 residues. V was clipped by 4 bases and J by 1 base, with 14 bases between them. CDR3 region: CARSRMVGANTEAFF. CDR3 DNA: TGTGCCAGAAGCCGCATGGTAGGGGCGAACACTGAAGCTTTCTTT.

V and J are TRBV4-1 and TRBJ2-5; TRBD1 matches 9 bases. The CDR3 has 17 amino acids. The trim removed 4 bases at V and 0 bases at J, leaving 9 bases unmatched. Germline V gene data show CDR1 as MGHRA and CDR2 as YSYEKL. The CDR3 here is CASSPLDRGAYQETQYF. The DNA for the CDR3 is TGCGCCAGCAGCCCCCTGGACAGGGGAGCGTACCAAGAGACCCAGTACTTC.

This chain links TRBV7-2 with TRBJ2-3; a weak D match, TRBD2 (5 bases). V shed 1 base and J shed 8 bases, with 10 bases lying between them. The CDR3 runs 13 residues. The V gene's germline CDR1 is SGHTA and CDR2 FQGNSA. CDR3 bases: TGTGCCAGCAGCTTAGGGGTGGCGGGTACGCAGTATTTT. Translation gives CASSLGVAGTQYF.

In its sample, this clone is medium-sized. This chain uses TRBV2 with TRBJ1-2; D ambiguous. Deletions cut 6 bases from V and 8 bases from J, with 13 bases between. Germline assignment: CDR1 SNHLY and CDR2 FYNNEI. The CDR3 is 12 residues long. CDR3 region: CASSPDRGGYTF. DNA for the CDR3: TGTGCCAGCAGCCCCGACCGCGGCGGCTACACCTTC.

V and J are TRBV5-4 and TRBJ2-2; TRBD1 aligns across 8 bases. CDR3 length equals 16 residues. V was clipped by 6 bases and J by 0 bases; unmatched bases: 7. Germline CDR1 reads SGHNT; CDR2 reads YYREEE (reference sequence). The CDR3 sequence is CASTPRQGSNTGELFF. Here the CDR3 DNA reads TGTGCCAGCACCCCCAGACAGGGGTCGAACACCGGGGAGCTGTTTTTT.

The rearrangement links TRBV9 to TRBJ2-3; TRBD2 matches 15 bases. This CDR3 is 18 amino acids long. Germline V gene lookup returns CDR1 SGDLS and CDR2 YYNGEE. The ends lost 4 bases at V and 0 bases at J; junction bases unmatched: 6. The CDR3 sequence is CASSKGLAGGSSTDTQYF. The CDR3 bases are TGTGCCAGCAGCAAAGGACTAGCGGGGGGGTCTAGCACAGATACGCAGTATTTT.

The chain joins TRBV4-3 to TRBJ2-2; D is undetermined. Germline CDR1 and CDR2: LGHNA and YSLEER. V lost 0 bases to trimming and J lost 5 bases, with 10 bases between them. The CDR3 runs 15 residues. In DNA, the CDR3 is TGCGCCAGCAGCCAAGATGCGGTCGGGACCGGGGAGCTGTTTTTT. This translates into CASSQDAVGTGELFF.

The CDR3 is CASSARTGSPYEQYF. The DNA of the CDR3 is TGTGCCAGCAGCGCAAGGACTGGTTCCCCCTACGAGCAGTACTTC. This chain joins TRBV7-2 and TRBJ2-7; D is possibly TRBD2 (5 bases). CDR3 length: 15 residues. Germline assignment: CDR1 SGHTA and CDR2 FQGNSA. Between the trimmed V and J ends, which lost 5 bases and 2 bases, there was a span of 16 bases.

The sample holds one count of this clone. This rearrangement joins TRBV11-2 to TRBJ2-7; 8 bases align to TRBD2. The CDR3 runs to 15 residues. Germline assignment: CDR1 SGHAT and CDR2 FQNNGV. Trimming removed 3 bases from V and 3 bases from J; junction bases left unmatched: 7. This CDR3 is CASSLFSGEIYEQYF. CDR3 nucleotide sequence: TGTGCCAGCAGCTTGTTTAGCGGGGAAATCTACGAGCAGTACTTC.

The CDR3 coding sequence is TGTGCCAGCAGCCAGAGGACAGGGAGCGATTCACCCCTCCACTTT. Translated: CASSQRTGSDSPLHF. The chain links TRBV7-3 to TRBJ1-6; 8 bases match TRBD1. This CDR3 spans 15 amino acids. V trimming: 5 bases; J trimming: 8 bases; junction bases outside the gene matches: 8. Germline CDR1 reads SGHTA; CDR2 reads FQGTGA.

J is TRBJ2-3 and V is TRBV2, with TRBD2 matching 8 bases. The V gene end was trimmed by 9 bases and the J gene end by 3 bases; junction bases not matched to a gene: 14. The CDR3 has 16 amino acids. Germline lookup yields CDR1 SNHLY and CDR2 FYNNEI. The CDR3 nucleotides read TGTGCCAGTAGGCATCCCGGACTAGCTGGGACAGATACGCAGTATTTT. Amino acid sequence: CASRHPGLAGTDTQYF.

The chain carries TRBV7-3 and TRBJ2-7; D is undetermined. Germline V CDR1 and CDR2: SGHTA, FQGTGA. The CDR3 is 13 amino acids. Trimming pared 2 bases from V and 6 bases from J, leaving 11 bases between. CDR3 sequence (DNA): TGTGCCAGCAGCTTATACGAGTTCTCCGAGCAGTACTTC. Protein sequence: CASSLYEFSEQYF.

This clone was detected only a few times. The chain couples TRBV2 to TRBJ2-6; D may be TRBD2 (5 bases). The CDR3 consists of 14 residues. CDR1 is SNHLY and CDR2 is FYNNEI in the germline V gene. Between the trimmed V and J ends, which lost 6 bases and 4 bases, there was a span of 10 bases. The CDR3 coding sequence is TGTGCCAGCAGAGAGGGTACCGGGGCCAACGTCCTGACTTTC. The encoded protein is CASREGTGANVLTF.

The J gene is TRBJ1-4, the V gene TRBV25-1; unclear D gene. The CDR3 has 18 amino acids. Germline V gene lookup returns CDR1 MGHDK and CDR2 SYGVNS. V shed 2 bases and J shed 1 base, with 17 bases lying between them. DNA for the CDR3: TGTGCCAGCAGTGAACGACCGCACGGTGCGGGAACTAATGAAAAACTGTTTTTT. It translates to CASSERPHGAGTNEKLFF.